These 10 T cell receptor beta chains were sequenced from one sample in a study of blood T cells in healthy people across ages. Together with a sample-barcoded 5' primer, a J-beta primer mix was included in a second PCR lasting roughly 6 to 12 cycles. MiXCR, run by TCRdb on the 5' RACE reads, gives a single entry per CDR3 protein. The sample has 540,000 or so distinct CDR3 sequences; approximately 27% are singletons. The source material was blood. These receptors were collected from a woman between 65 and 79 years old in good health.

The V call is TRBV5-1, the J call TRBJ1-5; D is unclear. The V end lost 5 bases, the J end lost 5 bases, and 11 bases lay between the germline ends. The CDR3 loop spans 13 amino acids. Germline loops: CDR1 SGHRS, CDR2 YFSETQ. In DNA, the CDR3 is TGCGCCAGCAGTTATAGTCCCGATCAGCCCCAGCATTTT. This encodes CASSYSPDQPQHF.

This clonotype was picked up a small number of times. The chain links TRBV5-5 to TRBJ2-6; unclear D gene. This CDR3 has 18 amino acids. Germline V gene lookup returns CDR1 SGHKS and CDR2 YYEKEE (reference sequence). V lost 0 bases and J lost 2, with 15 bases in between. The CDR3 loop is CASSLVNAPGAGANVLTF. DNA for the CDR3: TGTGCCAGCAGCTTGGTAAATGCCCCCGGTGCTGGGGCCAACGTCCTGACTTTC.

This clonotype was counted between two and nine times. The junction shows a germline mismatch at one end, possibly a read error. The chain carries TRBV6-5 and TRBJ1-4; 7 bases align to TRBD1. Germline lookup yields CDR1 MNHEY and CDR2 SVGAGI. CDR3 size: 15 residues. CDR3 coding DNA: TGTGCCAGTAGTTACTCAACAGGGGTCTCCGAAAAACTGTTTTTT. It translates to CASSYSTGVSEKLFF.

This clonotype showed up just a few times. This rearrangement joins TRBV18 to TRBJ2-5, with 12 bases identical to TRBD1. The DNA end lines up better with TRBJ2-7; the J call may be wrong. Germline CDR1 is KGHSH and CDR2 is LQKENI. This CDR3 is built from 16 residues. The CDR3 loop reads CASSPGTGGVGYEQYF. CDR3 nucleotides: TGTGCCAGCTCACCAGGGACAGGGGGCGTTGGTTACGAGCAGTACTTC.

There are a few counts of this clonotype. This CDR3 reads CASSFGGAGPEAFF. The CDR3 DNA reads as TGTGCCAGCAGTTTTGGGGGCGCAGGACCTGAAGCTTTCTTT. The chain employs TRBV12-3 or TRBV12-4 and TRBJ1-1, with a weak D call TRBD1 (6 bases). Trimming removed 3 bases from V and 6 bases from J, with 14 bases in between. This CDR3 is 14 amino acids long.

V gene TRBV9 combines with J gene TRBJ1-5; D is undetermined. CDR1 is SGDLS and CDR2 is YYNGEE in the germline V gene. V lost 0 bases and J lost 3, with 7 bases in between. The CDR3 covers 14 residues. The CDR3 bases are TGTGCCAGCAGCGTAGGAGGGTACAATCAGCCCCAGCATTTT. Protein sequence: CASSVGGYNQPQHF.

This chain joins TRBV20-1 and TRBJ2-3, with 15 bases matching TRBD2. Germline assignment: CDR1 DFQATT and CDR2 SNEGSKA (reference sequence). Unmatched junction bases numbered 16, after V lost 5 bases and J lost 7 bases. CDR3 length equals 18 residues. The CDR3 coding sequence is TGCAGTGCTTGGAGGACTAGCGGGGGGGACCAACGGGCGAATACGCAGTATTTT. Protein: CSAWRTSGGDQRANTQYF.

This chain joins TRBV7-2 and TRBJ2-3; D is possibly TRBD2 (6 bases). The germline CDR1 and CDR2 sequences are SGHTA and FQGNSA. V lost 4 bases, J lost 1 base, and 12 bases lay in between. This CDR3 is 15 amino acids long. CDR3 coding DNA: TGTGCCAGCAGCTCGGGACTTCGGGGCACAGATACGCAGTATTTT. Protein sequence: CASSSGLRGTDTQYF. Using reference TRBV7-2 and TRBJ2-3 for the parts outside the CDR3, the full variable domain is GAGVSQSPSNKVTEKGKDVELRCDPISGHTALYWYRQSLGQGLEFLIYFQGNSAPDKSGLPSDRFSAERTGGSVSTLTIQRTQQEDSAVYLCASSSGLRGTDTQYFGPGTRLTVL.

The chain is built from TRBV2 and TRBJ1-2; the match to TRBD1 covers 7 bases. With V trimmed by 7 bases and J by 6 bases, 2 bases remained unmatched. Per germline, CDR1 SNHLY and CDR2 FYNNEI. The CDR3 is made up of 11 amino acids. The CDR3 protein is CASTDRDGYTF. CDR3 DNA sequence: TGTGCCAGCACCGACAGGGATGGCTACACCTTC.

This clonotype came up a few times. This chain links TRBV7-2 with TRBJ1-2; D may be TRBD1 (5 bases). V lost 3 bases and J lost 4, with 12 bases in between. The CDR3 runs to 14 residues. The germline V gene encodes CDR1 SGHTA and CDR2 FQGNSA. The CDR3 reads CASSFQGAVYGYTF. The CDR3 bases are TGTGCCAGCAGCTTTCAGGGAGCGGTCTATGGCTACACCTTC.